One sample yielded the 9 T cell receptor beta chains listed below, sequenced in a study of shared clonotypes between healthy human individuals. Clones were sequenced by immunoSEQ multiplex PCR, and TCRdb holds only the in-frame ones, with some missing. The table lists 150,000 to 200,000 clones, about 93% of them singletons. Material: naive CD4+ T cells sorted from blood. Subset denoted: CD45RA+ positively selected. These receptors were taken from a woman in her thirties in good health.

The chain carries TRBV5-6 and TRBJ2-7, with TRBD2 as a possible D gene (6 bases). This CDR3 spans 14 amino acids. Trimming removed 0 bases from V and 3 bases from J, with 10 bases in between. Germline V gene sequence: CDR1 SGHDT, CDR2 YYEEEE. CDR3 DNA: TGTGCCAGCAGCTTGGAGGGAGGAAGCTACGAGCAGTACTTC. Its protein is CASSLEGGSYEQYF. The full variable domain, rest sourced from reference TRBV5-6 and TRBJ2-7, is DAGVTQSPTHLIKTRGQQVTLRCSPKSGHDTVSWYQQALGQGPQFIFQYYEEEERQRGNFPDRFSGHQFPNYSSELNVNALLLGDSALYLCASSLEGGSYEQYFGPGTRLTVT.

V is TRBV19 and J is TRBJ2-3; 15 nucleotides align to TRBD2. V trimming: 4 bases; J trimming: 7 bases; junction bases outside the gene matches: 12. In germline, CDR1 is LNHDA, CDR2 SQIVND (reference sequence). The CDR3 is 18 amino acids. The CDR3 is CASSTGTGTSGRIHTQYF. Here the CDR3 DNA reads TGTGCCAGTAGTACCGGGACCGGGACTAGCGGGAGGATCCATACGCAGTATTTT.

V and J are TRBV7-9 and TRBJ1-2; tentatively, D is TRBD1 (5 bases). This CDR3 has 14 amino acids. V lost 4 bases and J 1 base, leaving 10 bases between the germline ends. Germline V gives CDR1 SEHNR, CDR2 FQNEAQ (reference sequence). As DNA, the CDR3 is TGTGCCAGCAGCTACCAGACAGTTAACTATGGCTACACCTTC. It encodes CASSYQTVNYGYTF.

This clone occurred once. V gene TRBV5-1 combines with J gene TRBJ2-7; 8 bases agree with TRBD2. CDR3 length: 15 amino acids. The J segment lost 7 bases and the V segment lost 1 base, leaving 10 bases of the junction unmatched. The germline gives CDR1 SGHRS, CDR2 YFSETQ. The CDR3 coding sequence is TGCGCCAGCAGCTTGAGCGCCCGGGAGGGAAGTGAGCAGTACTTC. Protein: CASSLSAREGSEQYF.

CDR3 loop: CASSYSFTETQYF. The CDR3 region has the DNA TGTGCCAGCAGTTACTCGTTTACAGAGACCCAGTACTTC. The rearrangement uses TRBV6-6 and TRBJ2-5; the D is unclear. Germline lookup yields CDR1 MNHNY and CDR2 SVGAGI (reference sequence). This CDR3 region has 13 residues. The V gene lost 0 bases and the J gene lost 4 bases, with 6 bases spanning the gap.

The chain carries TRBV18 and TRBJ1-4; no reliable D call. Trimming cost V 9 bases and J 5 bases, with 13 bases left between them. Germline V gene sequence: CDR1 KGHSH, CDR2 LQKENI. The CDR3 is 13 residues long. CDR3 nucleotides: TGTGCCAGTCAGGACGGAAGAAATGAAAAACTGTTTTTT. This translates into CASQDGRNEKLFF.

This rearrangement joins TRBV10-3 to TRBJ2-7, with 8 positions matching TRBD2. CDR1 and CDR2 (germline): ENHRY, SYGVKD. V shed 0 bases and J 3 bases; nucleotides not matched to a gene: 7. This CDR3 contains 16 residues. The CDR3 DNA reads TGTGCCATCAGTGAGTCCCCAGAGCGGGAGTACTACGAGCAGTACTTC. Amino acids: CAISESPEREYYEQYF.

The CDR3 loop reads CASSRGHEQYF. CDR3 nucleotide sequence: TGTGCCAGCAGCAGGGGACACGAGCAGTACTTC. The genes are TRBV7-6 and TRBJ2-7, with D tentatively TRBD1 or TRBD2 (5 bases each). Looked up from germline, CDR1 is SGHVS and CDR2 is FNYEAQ. The CDR3 sequence is 11 residues long. Deletions cut 5 bases from V and 5 bases from J, with 7 bases between.

This chain uses TRBV6-1 with TRBJ1-4, with a possible D match to TRBD1 (5 bases). This CDR3 has 14 residues. Deletions cut 3 bases from V and 7 bases from J, with 12 bases between. CDR1 and CDR2 (germline): MNHNS, SASEGT. The DNA of the CDR3 is TGTGCCAGCAGTGACAGGGCGGTAGGTGAAAAACTGTTTTTT. Its translation: CASSDRAVGEKLFF.